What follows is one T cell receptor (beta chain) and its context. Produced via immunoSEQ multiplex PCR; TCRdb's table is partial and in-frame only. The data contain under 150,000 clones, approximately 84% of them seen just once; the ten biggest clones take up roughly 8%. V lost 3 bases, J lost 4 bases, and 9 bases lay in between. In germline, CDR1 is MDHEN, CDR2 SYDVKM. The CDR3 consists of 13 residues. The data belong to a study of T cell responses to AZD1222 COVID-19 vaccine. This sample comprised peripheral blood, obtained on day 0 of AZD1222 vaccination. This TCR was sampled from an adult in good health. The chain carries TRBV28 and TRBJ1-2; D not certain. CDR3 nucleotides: TGTGCCAGCAGTTTCGCGGGTCCCTATGGCTACACCTTC. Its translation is CASSFAGPYGYTF.